This T cell receptor (beta chain) comes out of a study of T cells after yellow fever vaccination. In the study overall: Fractions containing few cells were prepared with SMART-Seq v4 Ultra Low Input. General study findings and limits: There was a small share of clonotypes that showed up in both the CD4 and CD8 compartments. Abundant clonotypes from the bulk population could get into FACS-sorted repertoires as contaminants.

This clonotype was observed many times. What it binds is unknown. 5'RACE template switching generated TCR cDNA, adding a universal primer site and UMIs. MiXCR was run by TCRdb on the 5' RACE reads, yielding one entry per CDR3 protein. The data hold more than 300,000 distinct CDR3 sequences, with approximately 4.5% observed a single time. The receptor comes from a man between 18 and 29 years old who received the YFV17D yellow fever vaccine. The material was PBMCs, obtained 15 days after the yellow fever booster vaccination.

CDR3 coding DNA: TGCGCCAGCAGCCAACGGGCATCCGAGGGTGCTTTCTTT. This encodes CASSQRASEGAFF. The chain joins TRBV4-3 to TRBJ1-1; D gene uncertain. Germline V gene sequence: CDR1 LGHNA, CDR2 YSLEER. The CDR3 loop spans 13 amino acids. V was pared by 2 bases and J by 11 bases, with 15 bases between.